Below, 2 T cell receptor beta chains from the same sample are listed, as sequenced in a study of shared clonotypes between healthy human individuals. Produced via immunoSEQ multiplex PCR; TCRdb's table is partial and in-frame only. The table lists 2 million to 2.5 million clones, under 95% of them singletons. What was sequenced was naive CD4+ T cells from PBMCs. Subset specified: CD45RA+ positively selected. The origin of the receptors is a man between 18 and 29 years old in good health. Some clones in this sample may be carry-over from other donors' samples.

This clone appeared once. The identical CDR3 is also encoded by other nucleotide sequences in the sample. This chain connects TRBV18 to TRBJ1-2; D remains ambiguous. V was clipped by 1 base and J by 4 bases, with 7 bases between them. The CDR3 loop spans 13 amino acids. The germline CDR1 and CDR2 sequences are KGHSH and LQKENI. In DNA, the CDR3 is TGTGCCAGCTCACCACGGCAGCCCTATGGCTACACCTTC. Translated, it gives CASSPRQPYGYTF.

This rearrangement joins TRBV5-1 to TRBJ1-2; D not resolved. The germline V gene encodes CDR1 SGHRS and CDR2 YFSETQ. V was cut by 0 bases and J by 1 base, with 10 bases left in between. The CDR3 is made up of 15 amino acids. The CDR3, as DNA: TGCGCCAGCAGCTTGGGAACCAGCCTTAACTATGGCTACACCTTC. Translation gives CASSLGTSLNYGYTF.